This TCR beta chain was identified during a study of CD8+CD57+ T cells in acquired aplastic anemia. In the study overall: Sorted CD4+ and CD8+ cell DNA averaged roughly 3.2 ug.

About this clonotype itself: Its antigen is still unknown.

Trimming took 0 bases from V and 6 from J, leaving 18 bases between them. CDR1 is ENHRY and CDR2 is SYGVKD in the germline V gene. The CDR3 runs to 17 residues. Profiling that covered TCR beta VDJ and CDR3 relied on genomic DNA as its template. TCRdb reprocessed the reads with MiXCR, giving one entry per CDR3 protein. The profile shows 150,000 or so distinct CDR3 sequences, less than 60% of them singletons. General study results and limits: Patients and controls had in common some 30 CD8+ CDR3 sequences.

The authors sequenced patients whose flow cytometry had shown CD8+CD57+ cell expansion. Blood sampling was performed on the patients, and none of them had received therapy by then. The source of this sequence is a human donor with aplastic anemia. Sequenced input: sorted CD4+, CD8+, or CD8+CD57+ T cells (not recorded which) from PBMCs. The chain is built from TRBV10-3 and TRBJ1-5, with D uncertain. The CDR3 reads CAISESRGREGGQPQHF. DNA for the CDR3: TGTGCCATCAGTGAGTCGCGTGGTCGCGAGGGTGGTCAGCCCCAGCATTTT.